One and the same sample provided the 22 T cell receptor beta chains below, sequenced in a study of OX40 agonist ivuxolimab in advanced cancers. The method was immunoSEQ multiplex PCR; TCRdb's version includes in-frame clones alone and lacks a portion of them. Here the sample spans approximately 120,000 clones, just under 95% being singletons. This sample comprised CD4+ or CD8+ T cells sorted from blood, obtained in a trial of the OX40 agonist ivuxolimab. The receptor source for this set is an adult with an advanced solid tumor such as melanoma, head and neck, liver or kidney cancer.

The chain links TRBV28 to TRBJ1-2; no definite D call. The length of the CDR3 is 16 residues. The germline gives CDR1 MDHEN, CDR2 SYDVKM. V was trimmed by 6 bases and J by 1 base, leaving 18 bases between them. The chain's CDR3 is CASSPPTLDGNYGYTF. CDR3 in DNA: TGTGCCAGCAGCCCCCCTACCCTGGACGGTAACTATGGCTACACCTTC.

This clone showed up just once. CDR3 in amino acids: CASSVGGWEGYTF. The CDR3 nucleotides read TGTGCCAGCAGCGTAGGAGGGTGGGAAGGCTACACCTTC. The chain joins TRBV9 to TRBJ1-2; no reliable D call. The germline CDR1 and CDR2 sequences are SGDLS and YYNGEE. The CDR3 has 13 residues. V lost 0 bases to trimming and J lost 8 bases, with 11 bases between them.

The rearrangement joins TRBV5-1 to TRBJ2-5, with D possibly being TRBD1 (6 bases). The CDR3 has 14 residues. V was pared by 0 bases and J by 3 bases, with 9 bases between. The V gene's germline CDR1 is SGHRS and CDR2 YFSETQ. CDR3 sequence: CASSLEDREETQYF. The DNA for the CDR3 is TGCGCCAGCAGCTTGGAGGACAGAGAAGAGACCCAGTACTTC. Full variable domain (remainder filled in from reference TRBV5-1 and TRBJ2-5): KAGVTQTPRYLIKTRGQQVTLSCSPISGHRSVSWYQQTPGQGLQFLFEYFSETQRNKGNFPGRFSGRQFSNSRSEMNVSTLELGDSALYLCASSLEDREETQYFGPGTRLLVL.

This chain links TRBV11-3 with TRBJ2-7; D possibly uses TRBD1 or TRBD2 (6 bases each). Trimming removed 5 bases from V and 6 bases from J, with 20 bases in between. Germline values: CDR1 SGHNT, CDR2 YENEEA. The CDR3 covers 15 residues. DNA of the CDR3: TGTGCCAGCAGCCAAGGGGGGCGGGCTGGGGCCGAGCAGTACTTC. This gives the protein CASSQGGRAGAEQYF.

The chain carries TRBV7-9 and TRBJ1-3; D might be TRBD1 (5 bases). Germline V gene sequence: CDR1 SEHNR, CDR2 FQNEAQ (reference sequence). Trimming pared 5 bases from V and 3 bases from J, leaving 11 bases between. The CDR3 runs 14 residues. The CDR3 DNA sequence: TGTGCCAGCAGCACCGGGACGTTTGGAAACACCATATATTTT. This gives the protein CASSTGTFGNTIYF.

The chain carries TRBV13 and TRBJ2-2, with 9 positions matching TRBD2. Losses at the gene ends were 1 base for V and 1 base for J; bases not matched to a gene: 7. This CDR3 has 18 residues. From germline, CDR1 is PRHDT and CDR2 FYEKMQ (reference sequence). CDR3 nucleotides: TGTGCCAGCAGCTTAGCGGCTCTAGCGGGGAAGAACACCGGGGAGCTGTTTTTT. Translated, it gives CASSLAALAGKNTGELFF. Filled out from reference TRBV13 and TRBJ2-2, the complete variable domain reads AAGVIQSPRHLIKEKRETATLKCYPIPRHDTVYWYQQGPGQDPQFLISFYEKMQSDKGSIPDRFSAQQFSDYHSELNMSSLELGDSALYFCASSLAALAGKNTGELFFGEGSRLTVL.

The chain has TRBV11-2 and TRBJ2-7, with 8 bases matching TRBD1. The germline gives CDR1 SGHAT, CDR2 FQNNGV. The CDR3 sequence is 15 residues long. Trimming at V came to 5 bases and at J to 2 bases, leaving 8 bases not matched to a gene. DNA for the CDR3: TGTGCCAGCAGCAGATTGGGGACAGGCCCCTACGAGCAGTACTTC. Residues: CASSRLGTGPYEQYF.

The gene calls are TRBV6-1 and TRBJ1-3; D might be TRBD1 (5 bases). The V end was cut by 5 bases, the J end by 0 bases, with 8 bases between. The CDR3 totals 14 residues. The V gene's germline CDR1 is MNHNS and CDR2 SASEGT. CDR3 region: CASSRDSSGNTIYF. The CDR3 DNA reads as TGTGCCAGCAGTCGAGACAGCTCTGGAAACACCATATATTTT.

This clone was seen more than once but under ten times. The chain combines TRBV28 with TRBJ2-7; 7 bases are a match to TRBD1. The CDR3 spans 14 residues. The J segment lost 1 base and the V segment lost 8 bases, leaving 8 bases of the junction unmatched. Germline CDR1 MDHEN, CDR2 SYDVKM. The CDR3 region is CASYNWGQSYEQYF. CDR3 nucleotide sequence: TGTGCCAGCTACAATTGGGGACAGTCCTACGAGCAGTACTTC.

The chain carries TRBV6-1 and TRBJ2-5, with a tentative D call TRBD1 (5 bases). The V gene lost 3 bases and the J gene lost 3 bases, with 14 bases spanning the gap. The CDR3 extends over 15 amino acids. Germline V lookup: CDR1 MNHNS, CDR2 SASEGT. CDR3 DNA: TGTGCCAGCAGTGACATGACAGCCTCGGAAGAGACCCAGTACTTC. It encodes CASSDMTASEETQYF.

J is TRBJ2-3 and V is TRBV4-1; 7 positions match TRBD2. The CDR3 contains 17 residues. The germline V gene encodes CDR1 MGHRA and CDR2 YSYEKL. The ends lost 5 bases at V and 0 bases at J; junction bases unmatched: 11. CDR3 nucleotides: TGCGCCAGCAGCACCTCCCTAGCGGATATTAGCACAGATACGCAGTATTTT. Encoded protein: CASSTSLADISTDTQYF.

This clone occurred once. The chain couples TRBV7-3 to TRBJ2-5, with a weak D call TRBD2 (6 bases). The J call may be in error: the DNA end matches TRBJ2-7 better. The CDR3 extends over 14 amino acids. CDR1 SGHTA and CDR2 FQGTGA come from the germline V gene. The CDR3 nucleotides read TGTGCCAGCAGCTACAAGGGAGGCTCCTACGAGCAGTACTTC. It yields the protein CASSYKGGSYEQYF.

The gene calls are TRBV5-1 and TRBJ1-1, with D hard to call. Looked up from germline, CDR1 is SGHRS and CDR2 is YFSETQ. The V gene lost 0 bases and the J gene lost 2 bases, with 2 bases spanning the gap. The CDR3 has 12 residues. CDR3: CASSLANTEAFF. DNA of the CDR3: TGCGCCAGCAGCTTGGCCAACACTGAAGCTTTCTTT.

The chain uses TRBV28 and TRBJ1-4; 7 positions agree with TRBD1. The CDR3 extends over 14 amino acids. Germline V gene lookup returns CDR1 MDHEN and CDR2 SYDVKM. CDR3 sequence reads: CRTQGGPPGEKLFF. In DNA form, the CDR3 reads TGTCGCACCCAGGGGGGCCCGCCAGGTGAAAAACTGTTTTTT.

A single count supports this clone. The rearrangement uses TRBV27 and TRBJ2-7; weak D call: TRBD2 (5 bases). Germline V gives CDR1 MNHEY, CDR2 SMNVEV (reference sequence). The V end was cut by 2 bases, the J end by 3 bases, with 14 bases between. This CDR3 comprises 15 residues. CDR3 coding DNA: TGTGCCAGCAGTTTAAATGGAGGAATGATCTACGAGCAGTACTTC. It yields the protein CASSLNGGMIYEQYF.

This sequence joins TRBV28 and TRBJ1-4; D perhaps matches TRBD1 (6 bases). The CDR3 consists of 17 residues. Trimming left V 3 bases short and J 0 bases short, with 14 bases between. Germline values: CDR1 MDHEN, CDR2 SYDVKM. DNA for the CDR3: TGTGCCAGCAGTTTGGAAGGACAGCTTGCAACTAATGAAAAACTGTTTTTT. This sequence encodes CASSLEGQLATNEKLFF.

J is TRBJ1-2 and V is TRBV6-4; 8 bases are shared with TRBD1. After removal of 0 bases from V and 8 bases from J, the junction contained 5 bases not matched to a gene. CDR1 and CDR2 from the germline V gene are MRHNA and SNTAGT. The CDR3 loop spans 14 amino acids. The CDR3 region has the DNA TGTGCCAGCAGTGACTCTTACAGGGGGGAAGGCTACACCTTC. Translating gives CASSDSYRGEGYTF.

V gene TRBV9 combines with J gene TRBJ2-1, with 13 bases lining up with TRBD2. Germline V gives CDR1 SGDLS, CDR2 YYNGEE. The CDR3 loop spans 15 amino acids. The ends lost 3 bases at V and 4 bases at J; junction bases unmatched: 1. CDR3 in amino acids: CASSGLAGGYNEQFF. The DNA of the CDR3 is TGTGCCAGCAGCGGACTAGCGGGAGGATACAATGAGCAGTTCTTC.

The rearrangement joins TRBV5-5 to TRBJ2-7, with 9 positions matching TRBD1. Germline V gives CDR1 SGHKS, CDR2 YYEKEE (reference sequence). V dropped 6 bases and J dropped 3; count of bases not matched to a gene: 7. The CDR3 spans 14 residues. The CDR3 spells CASTKPGQGYEQYF. In DNA form, the CDR3 reads TGTGCCAGCACAAAACCGGGACAGGGCTACGAGCAGTACTTC.

The chain combines TRBV10-3 with TRBJ1-2, with a tentative D call TRBD1 (6 bases). The CDR3 covers 17 residues. V lost 0 bases, J lost 8 bases, and 22 bases lay in between. Germline loops: CDR1 ENHRY, CDR2 SYGVKD. CDR3 amino acids: CAISESPGQLGSGGYTF. CDR3 coding DNA: TGTGCCATCAGTGAGTCCCCCGGACAGCTCGGGTCGGGGGGCTACACCTTC.

CDR3 nucleotides: TGTGCCAGCTCACCAGGGCTCCCTGGGGCCAACGTCCTGACTTTC. This encodes CASSPGLPGANVLTF. The chain couples TRBV18 to TRBJ2-6; D gene uncertain. The CDR3 extends over 15 amino acids. Per germline, CDR1 KGHSH and CDR2 LQKENI. V gave up 2 bases and J gave up 2 bases, with 7 bases separating them.

The chain uses TRBV5-8 and TRBJ2-5; D is perhaps TRBD2 (6 bases). The CDR3 is made up of 16 amino acids. V was trimmed by 0 bases and J by 5 bases, leaving 17 bases between them. The germline gives CDR1 SGHTS, CDR2 YDEGEE. CDR3 sequence: CASSLGRGVGAETQYF. The CDR3 bases are TGTGCCAGCAGCTTGGGGCGGGGCGTTGGGGCGGAGACCCAGTACTTC.